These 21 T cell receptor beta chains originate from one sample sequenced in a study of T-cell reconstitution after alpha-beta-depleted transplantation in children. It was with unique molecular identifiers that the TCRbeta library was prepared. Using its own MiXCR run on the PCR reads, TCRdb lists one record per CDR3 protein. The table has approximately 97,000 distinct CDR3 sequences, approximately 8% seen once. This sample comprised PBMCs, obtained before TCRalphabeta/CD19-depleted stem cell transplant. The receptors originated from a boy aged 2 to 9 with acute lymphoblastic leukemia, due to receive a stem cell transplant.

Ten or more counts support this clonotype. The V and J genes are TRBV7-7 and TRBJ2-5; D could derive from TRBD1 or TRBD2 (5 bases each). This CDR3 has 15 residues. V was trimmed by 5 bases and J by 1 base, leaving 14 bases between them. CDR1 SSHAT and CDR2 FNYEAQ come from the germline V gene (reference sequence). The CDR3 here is CASSPGRIFQETQYF. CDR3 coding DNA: TGTGCCAGCAGCCCGGGACGGATCTTCCAAGAGACCCAGTACTTC. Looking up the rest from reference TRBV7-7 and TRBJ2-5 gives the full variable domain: GAGVSQSPRYKVTKRGQDVTLRCDPISSHATLYWYQQALGQGPEFLTYFNYEAQPDKSGLPSDRFSAERPEGSISTLTIQRTEQRDSAMYRCASSPGRIFQETQYFGPGTRLLVL.

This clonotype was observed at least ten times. CDR3 nucleotides: TGCGCCAGCAGCTTCGACCGGGACAGGGTCCACGAGCAGTACTTC. This encodes CASSFDRDRVHEQYF. J is TRBJ2-7 and V is TRBV5-1; 9 positions agree with TRBD1. J lost 5 bases, V lost 2 bases, and 8 bases had no gene match. Germline-derived CDR1 and CDR2 are SGHRS and YFSETQ. CDR3 size: 15 residues.

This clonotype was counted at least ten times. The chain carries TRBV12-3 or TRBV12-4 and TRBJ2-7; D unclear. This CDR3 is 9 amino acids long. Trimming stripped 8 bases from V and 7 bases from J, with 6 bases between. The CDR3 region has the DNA TGTGCCAGCCTCCCGGAGCAGTACTTC. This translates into CASLPEQYF.

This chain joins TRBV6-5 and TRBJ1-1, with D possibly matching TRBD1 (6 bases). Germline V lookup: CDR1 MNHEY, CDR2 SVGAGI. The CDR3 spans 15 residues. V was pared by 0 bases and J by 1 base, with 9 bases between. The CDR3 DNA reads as TGTGCCAGCAGTTACTCACAGGGTTCGAACACTGAAGCTTTCTTT. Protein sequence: CASSYSQGSNTEAFF.

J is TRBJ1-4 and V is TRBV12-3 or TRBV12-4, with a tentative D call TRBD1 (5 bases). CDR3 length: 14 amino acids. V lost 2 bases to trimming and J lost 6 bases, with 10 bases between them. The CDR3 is CASSLTGTDEKLFF. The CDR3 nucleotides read TGTGCCAGCAGTTTAACTGGGACGGATGAAAAACTGTTTTTT.

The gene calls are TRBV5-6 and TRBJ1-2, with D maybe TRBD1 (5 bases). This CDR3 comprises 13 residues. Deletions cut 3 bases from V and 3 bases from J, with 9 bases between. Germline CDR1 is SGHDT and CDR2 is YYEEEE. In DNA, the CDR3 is TGTGCCAGCAGCTGGGGGTCGGACTATGGCTACACCTTC. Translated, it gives CASSWGSDYGYTF.

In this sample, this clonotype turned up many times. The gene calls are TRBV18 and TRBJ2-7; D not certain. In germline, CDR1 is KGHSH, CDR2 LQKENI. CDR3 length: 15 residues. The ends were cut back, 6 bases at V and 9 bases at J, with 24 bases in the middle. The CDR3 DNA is TGTGCCAGCTCGCCCGATGGGTCCCGCTGGATGGGGCAGTACTTC. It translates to CASSPDGSRWMGQYF.

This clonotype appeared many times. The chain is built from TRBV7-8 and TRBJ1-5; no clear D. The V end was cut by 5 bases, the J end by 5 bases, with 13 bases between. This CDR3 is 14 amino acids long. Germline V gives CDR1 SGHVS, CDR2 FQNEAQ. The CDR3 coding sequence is TGTGCCAGCAGCGAGGGCCGGCCGGATCAGCCCCAGCATTTT. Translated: CASSEGRPDQPQHF.

The CDR3 sequence: CASSPLLSPADRWTGNYGYTF. CDR3 nucleotides: TGTGCCAGCAGTCCTCTCCTATCGCCCGCAGATCGGTGGACGGGGAACTATGGCTACACCTTC. The chain employs TRBV28 and TRBJ1-2; D remains ambiguous. Germline loops: CDR1 MDHEN, CDR2 SYDVKM. The CDR3 has 21 residues. The ends were cut back, 5 bases at V and 2 bases at J, with 33 bases in the middle.

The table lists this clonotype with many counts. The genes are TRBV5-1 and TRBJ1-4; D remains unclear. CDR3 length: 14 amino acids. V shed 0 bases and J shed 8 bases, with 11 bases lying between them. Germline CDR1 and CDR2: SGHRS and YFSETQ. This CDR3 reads CASSLADSREKLFF. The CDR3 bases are TGCGCCAGCAGCTTGGCCGATTCTCGAGAAAAACTGTTTTTT. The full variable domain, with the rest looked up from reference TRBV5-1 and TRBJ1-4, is KAGVTQTPRYLIKTRGQQVTLSCSPISGHRSVSWYQQTPGQGLQFLFEYFSETQRNKGNFPGRFSGRQFSNSRSEMNVSTLELGDSALYLCASSLADSREKLFFGSGTQLSVL.

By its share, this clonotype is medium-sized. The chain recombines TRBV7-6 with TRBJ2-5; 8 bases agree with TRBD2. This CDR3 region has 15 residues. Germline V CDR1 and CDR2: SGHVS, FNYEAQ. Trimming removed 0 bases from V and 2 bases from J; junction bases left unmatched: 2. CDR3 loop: CASSLAGGGQETQYF. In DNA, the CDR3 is TGTGCCAGCAGCTTAGCCGGCGGGGGGCAAGAGACCCAGTACTTC.

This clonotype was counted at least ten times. The CDR3: CASSLWETEAFF. Written as DNA, the CDR3 is TGTGCCAGCAGTTTATGGGAAACTGAAGCTTTCTTT. The chain recombines TRBV12-3 or TRBV12-4 with TRBJ1-1; D is ambiguous. The germline V and J ends were trimmed by 2 bases and 5 bases, with 6 bases remaining between them. The CDR3 has 12 amino acids.

The CDR3 DNA reads TGTGCCGAGACGGGGCAGGCGAACACTGAAGCTTTCTTT. Translated, it gives CAETGQANTEAFF. This chain links TRBV5-4 with TRBJ1-1, with TRBD1 as a possible D gene (5 bases). Germline V gene sequence: CDR1 SGHNT, CDR2 YYREEE (reference sequence). The CDR3 extends over 13 amino acids. With 10 bases removed from V and 1 base from J, the gap between germline ends came to 14 bases.

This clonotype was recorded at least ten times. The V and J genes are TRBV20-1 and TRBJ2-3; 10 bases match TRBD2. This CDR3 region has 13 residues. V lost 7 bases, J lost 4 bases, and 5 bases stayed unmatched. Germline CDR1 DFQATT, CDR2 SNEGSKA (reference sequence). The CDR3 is CSVYLAGADTQYF. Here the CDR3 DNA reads TGCAGTGTTTACCTAGCGGGGGCAGATACGCAGTATTTT.

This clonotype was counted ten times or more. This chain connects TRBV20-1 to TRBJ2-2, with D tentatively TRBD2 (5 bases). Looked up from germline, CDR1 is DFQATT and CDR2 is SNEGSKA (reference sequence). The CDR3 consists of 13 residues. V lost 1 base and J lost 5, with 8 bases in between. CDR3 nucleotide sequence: TGCAGTGCTAGAGGAGGGTTGACCGGGGAGCTGTTTTTT. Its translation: CSARGGLTGELFF.

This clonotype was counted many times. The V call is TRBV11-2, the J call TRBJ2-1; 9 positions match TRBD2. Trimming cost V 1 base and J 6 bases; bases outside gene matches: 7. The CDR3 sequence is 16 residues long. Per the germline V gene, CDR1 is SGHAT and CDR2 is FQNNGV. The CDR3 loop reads CASSLVGSGGSNEQFF. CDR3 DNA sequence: TGTGCCAGCAGCTTAGTCGGTAGCGGGGGTTCCAATGAGCAGTTCTTC.

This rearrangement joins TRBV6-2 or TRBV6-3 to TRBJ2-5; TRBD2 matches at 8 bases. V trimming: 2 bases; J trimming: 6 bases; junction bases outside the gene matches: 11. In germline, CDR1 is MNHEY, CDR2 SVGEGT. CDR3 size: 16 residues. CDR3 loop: CASSYAPGTSIQTQYF. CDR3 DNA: TGTGCCAGCAGTTACGCCCCCGGGACTAGTATACAGACCCAGTACTTC.

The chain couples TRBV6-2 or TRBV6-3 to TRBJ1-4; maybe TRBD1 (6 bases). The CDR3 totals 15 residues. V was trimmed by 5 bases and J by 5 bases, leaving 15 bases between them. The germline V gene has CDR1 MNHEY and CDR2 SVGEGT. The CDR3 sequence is CASSASGGTNEKLFF. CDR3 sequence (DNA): TGTGCCAGCAGTGCCTCCGGGGGGACAAATGAAAAACTGTTTTTT.

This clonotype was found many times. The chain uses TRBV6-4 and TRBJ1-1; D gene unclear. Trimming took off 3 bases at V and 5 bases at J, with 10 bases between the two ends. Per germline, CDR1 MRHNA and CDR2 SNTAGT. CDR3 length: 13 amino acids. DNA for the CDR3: TGTGCCAGCAGTGAATCAGGTGGGACTGAAGCTTTCTTT. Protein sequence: CASSESGGTEAFF.

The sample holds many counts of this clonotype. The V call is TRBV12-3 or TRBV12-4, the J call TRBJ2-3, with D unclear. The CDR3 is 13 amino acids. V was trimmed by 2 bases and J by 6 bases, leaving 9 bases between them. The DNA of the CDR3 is TGTGCCAGCAGTTTACACCGTGTGGATACGCAGTATTTT. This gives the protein CASSLHRVDTQYF.

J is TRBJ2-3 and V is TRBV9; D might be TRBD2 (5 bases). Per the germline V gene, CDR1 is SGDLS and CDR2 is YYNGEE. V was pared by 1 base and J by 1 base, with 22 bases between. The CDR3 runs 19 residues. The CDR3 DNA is TGTGCCAGCAGCGTATCTACATCGGGAACAGCGGTAGGCACAGATACGCAGTATTTT. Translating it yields CASSVSTSGTAVGTDTQYF.